This TCR beta chain was captured in a study of T cell changes during pregnancy in multiple sclerosis (dated by TCRdb to the late 2010s). In terms of the full investigation: Changes in the T cell repertoire over the course of pregnancy were examined in this study in women with multiple sclerosis.

From the cysteine up to the phenylalanine, the CDR3 has a length of 12 residues. Only CDR3 DNA is held: 36 bases, read in frame from base 1. Trimming costs V 4 bases and J 10 bases, and their ends lie 11 bases apart. The germline V gene (reference sequence) sets CDR1 to LNHNV and CDR2 to YYDKDF. Library preparation was by the immunoSEQ multiplex PCR assay. TCRdb mirrors the immuneACCESS table, restricted to in-frame sequences. Some clones are absent from its copies; in checked studies, under half trace to an unresolved V gene, and the reason for the others is unknown. For this sample there are approximately 44,000 clones; roughly nine tenths appear just once. The ten top clones hold less than 0.75% of the sample. This clone was detected a few times. Its antigen has not been determined. One base away there is no much larger clone; base qualities are not given.

Sequencing was performed on CD4+ T cells from peripheral blood mononuclear cells, taken before pregnancy. This TCR was sampled from a female donor with multiple sclerosis, enrolled in a pregnancy study. The chain joins TRBV15 to TRBJ2-1; the D segment could be TRBD1, given 6 matching bases. The sequenced DNA: TGTGCCACCAGCAAGGACAGTTGGGAGCAGTTCTTC. It translates to CATSKDSWEQFF.